This T cell receptor beta chain is drawn from a study of T cell changes during pregnancy in multiple sclerosis. Data came from immunoSEQ multiplex PCR; TCRdb stores just in-frame clones and leaves some out. The table records under 65,000 clones, around nine tenths of them present only once. This CDR3 comprises 15 residues. Germline V gene sequence: CDR1 SNHLY, CDR2 FYNNEI. With V trimmed by 7 bases and J by 3 bases, 10 bases remained unmatched. The sequence was collected from a female donor with multiple sclerosis, enrolled in a pregnancy study. The chain employs TRBV2 and TRBJ2-3; 7 nucleotides match TRBD2. This sample comprised peripheral blood, obtained in the second trimester of pregnancy. The CDR3 DNA sequence: TGTGCCAGCATGAGGGGCGGGAGCGGGACAGATACGCAGTATTTT. It specifies CASMRGGSGTDTQYF.